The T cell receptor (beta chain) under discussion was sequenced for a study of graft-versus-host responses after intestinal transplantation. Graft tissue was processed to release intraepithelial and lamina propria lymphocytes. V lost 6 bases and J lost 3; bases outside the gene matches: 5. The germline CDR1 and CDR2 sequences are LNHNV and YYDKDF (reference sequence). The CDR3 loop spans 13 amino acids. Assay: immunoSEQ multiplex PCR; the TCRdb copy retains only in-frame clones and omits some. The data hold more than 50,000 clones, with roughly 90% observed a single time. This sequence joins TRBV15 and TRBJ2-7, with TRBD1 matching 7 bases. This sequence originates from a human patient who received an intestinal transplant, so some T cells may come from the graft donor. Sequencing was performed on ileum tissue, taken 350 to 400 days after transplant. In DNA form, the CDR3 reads TGTGCCACCAGGGGAACAGGGGACTACGAGCAGTACTTC. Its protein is CATRGTGDYEQYF.